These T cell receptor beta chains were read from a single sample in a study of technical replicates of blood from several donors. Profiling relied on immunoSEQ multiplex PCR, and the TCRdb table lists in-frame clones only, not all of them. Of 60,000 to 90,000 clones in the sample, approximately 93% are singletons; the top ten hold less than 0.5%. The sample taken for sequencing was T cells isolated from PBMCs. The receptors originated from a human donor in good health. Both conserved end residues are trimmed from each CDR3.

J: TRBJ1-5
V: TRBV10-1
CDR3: ASRAGSSNQPQH

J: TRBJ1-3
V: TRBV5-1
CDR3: ASSPTGGPGNTIY

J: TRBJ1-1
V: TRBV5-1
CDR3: ASSLGQGARYAEAF

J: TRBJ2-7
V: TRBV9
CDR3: ASSAQGGGRNTYEQY

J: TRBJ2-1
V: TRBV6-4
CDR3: ASSDSGLAGLQF

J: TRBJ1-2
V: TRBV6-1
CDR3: ASSEFVWPDEGQINYGYT

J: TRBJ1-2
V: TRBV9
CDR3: ASSAEAQGPYGYT

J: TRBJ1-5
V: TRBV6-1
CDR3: ASSEAPGWESNQPQH

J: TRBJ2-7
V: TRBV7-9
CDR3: ASSLRQSGRADEQY

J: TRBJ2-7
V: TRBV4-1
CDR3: ASSQVNSRGDEQY

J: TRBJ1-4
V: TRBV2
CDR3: ASTLQGTTNEKLF

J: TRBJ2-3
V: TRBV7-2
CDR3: ASSVPGLAGGQADTQY

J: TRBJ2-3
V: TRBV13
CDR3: ASSILTSGIGTDTQY

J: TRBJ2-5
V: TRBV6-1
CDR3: ASSETPLAGGETQY

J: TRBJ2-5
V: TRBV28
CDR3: ASSLWFPGYREETQY

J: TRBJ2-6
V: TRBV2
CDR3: ASVTFSGANVLT

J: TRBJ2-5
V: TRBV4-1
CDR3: ASSQIGTGGGETQY

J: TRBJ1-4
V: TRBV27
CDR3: ASSLMGQGSEKLF